Shown below are 2 T cell receptor beta chains from a single sample sequenced in a study of blood T cell repertoires in COVID-19. Generated by immunoSEQ multiplex PCR, the TCRdb table keeps only in-frame clones and is missing some. The sample yields 130,000 to 150,000 clones, 70% to 90% seen once. What was sequenced was peripheral blood. Receptors originate from a man aged 65-85 years with acute or convalescent COVID-19.

The CDR3 loop is CASRKTGVSSGANVLTF. In DNA form, the CDR3 reads TGTGCCAGCAGAAAAACAGGGGTTTCCTCTGGGGCCAACGTCCTGACTTTC. The V gene is TRBV7-9, the J gene TRBJ2-6; TRBD1 agrees at 7 bases. The CDR3 contains 17 residues. With V trimmed by 6 bases and J by 0 bases, 8 bases remained unmatched. Germline loops: CDR1 SEHNR, CDR2 FQNEAQ (reference sequence). Drawing the rest from reference TRBV7-9 and TRBJ2-6, the complete variable domain is DTGVSQNPRHKITKRGQNVTFRCDPISEHNRLYWYRQTLGQGPEFLTYFQNEAQLEKSRLLSDRFSAERPKGSFSTLEIQRTEQGDSAMYLCASRKTGVSSGANVLTFGAGSRLTVL.

CDR3 sequence (DNA): TGCGCCAGCAGCCGGGACAGTTCCAAAAACATTCAGTACTTC. Translated: CASSRDSSKNIQYF. The chain links TRBV5-1 to TRBJ2-4, with 7 positions matching TRBD1. V lost 4 bases, J lost 2 bases, and 3 bases stayed unmatched. CDR1 is SGHRS and CDR2 is YFSETQ in the germline V gene. The CDR3 has 14 amino acids.